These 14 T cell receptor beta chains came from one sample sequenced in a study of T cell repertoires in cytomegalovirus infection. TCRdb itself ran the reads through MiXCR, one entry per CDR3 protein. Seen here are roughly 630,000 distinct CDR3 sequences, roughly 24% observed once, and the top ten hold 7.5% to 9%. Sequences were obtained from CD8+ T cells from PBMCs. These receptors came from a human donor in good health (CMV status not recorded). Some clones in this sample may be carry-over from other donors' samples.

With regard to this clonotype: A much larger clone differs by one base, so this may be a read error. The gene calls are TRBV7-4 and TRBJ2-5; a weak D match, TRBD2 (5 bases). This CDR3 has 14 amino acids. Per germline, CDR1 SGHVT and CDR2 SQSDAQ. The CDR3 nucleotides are TGTGTCAGCAGCTTAGCAGTGGGAGAAGAGACCCAGTACTTC. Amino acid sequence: CVSSLAVGEETQYF.

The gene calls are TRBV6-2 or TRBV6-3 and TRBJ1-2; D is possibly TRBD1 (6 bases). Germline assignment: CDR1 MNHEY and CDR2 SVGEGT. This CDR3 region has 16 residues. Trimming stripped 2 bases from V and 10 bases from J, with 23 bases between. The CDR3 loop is CASSYPELGQRAVYTF. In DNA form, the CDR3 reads TGTGCCAGCAGTTACCCTGAACTAGGACAGAGGGCTGTCTACACCTTC.

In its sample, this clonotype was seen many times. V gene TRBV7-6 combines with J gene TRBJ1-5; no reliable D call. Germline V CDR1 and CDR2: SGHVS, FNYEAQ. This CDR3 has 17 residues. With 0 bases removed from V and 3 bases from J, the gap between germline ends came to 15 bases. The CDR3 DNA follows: TGTGCCAGCAGCTTAGCGCAGACATGGGGTGACAATCAGCCCCAGCATTTT. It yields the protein CASSLAQTWGDNQPQHF.

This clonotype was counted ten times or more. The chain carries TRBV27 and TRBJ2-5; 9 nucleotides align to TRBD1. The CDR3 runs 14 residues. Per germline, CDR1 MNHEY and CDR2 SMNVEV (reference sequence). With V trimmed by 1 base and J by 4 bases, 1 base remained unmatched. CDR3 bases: TGTGCCAGCAGTTTATGGGACAGGGCAGAGACCCAGTACTTC. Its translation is CASSLWDRAETQYF.

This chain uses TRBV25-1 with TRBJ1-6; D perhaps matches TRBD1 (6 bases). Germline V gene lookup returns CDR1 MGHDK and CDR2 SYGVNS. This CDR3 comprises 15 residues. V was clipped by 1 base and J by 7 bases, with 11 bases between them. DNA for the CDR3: TGTGCCAGCAGTGAATGGAAGGACAGCAATTCACCCCTCCACTTT. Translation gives CASSEWKDSNSPLHF.

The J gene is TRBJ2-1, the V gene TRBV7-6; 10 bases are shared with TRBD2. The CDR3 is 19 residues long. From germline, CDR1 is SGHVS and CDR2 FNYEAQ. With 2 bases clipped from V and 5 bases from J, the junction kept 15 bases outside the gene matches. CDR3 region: CASSLSSGGTITLNNEQFF. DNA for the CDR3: TGTGCCAGCAGCTTAAGTAGCGGGGGGACCATTACCTTAAACAATGAGCAGTTCTTC. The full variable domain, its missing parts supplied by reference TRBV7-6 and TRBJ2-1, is GAGVSQSPRYKVTKRGQDVALRCDPISGHVSLYWYRQALGQGPEFLTYFNYEAQQDKSGLPNDRFSAERPEGSISTLTIQRTEQRDSAMYRCASSLSSGGTITLNNEQFFGPGTRLTVL.

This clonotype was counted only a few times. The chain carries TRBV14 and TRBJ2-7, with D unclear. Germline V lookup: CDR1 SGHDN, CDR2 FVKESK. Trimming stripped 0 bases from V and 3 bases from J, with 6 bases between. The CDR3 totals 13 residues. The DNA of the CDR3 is TGTGCCAGCAGCCAAGAGACGGGCTACGAGCAGTACGTC. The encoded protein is CASSQETGYEQYV.

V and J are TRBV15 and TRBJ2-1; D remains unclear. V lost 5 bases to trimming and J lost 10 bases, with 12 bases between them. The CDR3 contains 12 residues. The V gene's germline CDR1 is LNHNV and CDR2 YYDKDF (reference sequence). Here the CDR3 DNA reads TGTGCCACCAGCGGCCTCAATGCCGAGCAGTTCTTC. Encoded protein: CATSGLNAEQFF.

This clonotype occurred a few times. Here the CDR3 DNA reads TGTGCCAGCAGCCCCCAGGGGGGGGGGTTCTATGGCTACACCTTC. Translating gives CASSPQGGGFYGYTF. V usage is TRBV7-8 and J usage is TRBJ1-2; 7 nucleotides line up with TRBD1. J lost 4 bases, V lost 5 bases, and 10 bases had no gene match. CDR1 and CDR2 from the germline V gene are SGHVS and FQNEAQ. This CDR3 has 15 residues.

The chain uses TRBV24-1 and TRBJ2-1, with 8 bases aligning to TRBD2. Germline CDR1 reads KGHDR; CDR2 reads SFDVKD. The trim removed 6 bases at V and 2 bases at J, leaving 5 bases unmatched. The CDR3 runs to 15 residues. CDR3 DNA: TGTGCCACCAGTCCTAGCGGGCCACCCTACAATGAGCAGTTCTTC. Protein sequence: CATSPSGPPYNEQFF.

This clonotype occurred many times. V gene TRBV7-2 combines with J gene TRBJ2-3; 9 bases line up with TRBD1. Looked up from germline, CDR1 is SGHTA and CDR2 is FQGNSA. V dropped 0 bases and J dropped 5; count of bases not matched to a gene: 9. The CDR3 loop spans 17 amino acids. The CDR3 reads CASSLATTGGNRDTQYF. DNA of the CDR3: TGTGCCAGCAGCTTAGCGACGACAGGGGGAAATCGAGATACGCAGTATTTT.

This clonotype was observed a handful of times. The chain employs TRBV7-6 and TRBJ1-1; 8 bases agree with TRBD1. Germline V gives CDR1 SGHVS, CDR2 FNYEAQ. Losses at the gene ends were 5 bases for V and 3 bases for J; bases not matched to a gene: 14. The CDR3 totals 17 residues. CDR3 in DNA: TGTGCCAGCAGCCTCCCAGGGGGCTTGGTATACGACACTGAAGCTTTCTTT. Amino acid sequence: CASSLPGGLVYDTEAFF.

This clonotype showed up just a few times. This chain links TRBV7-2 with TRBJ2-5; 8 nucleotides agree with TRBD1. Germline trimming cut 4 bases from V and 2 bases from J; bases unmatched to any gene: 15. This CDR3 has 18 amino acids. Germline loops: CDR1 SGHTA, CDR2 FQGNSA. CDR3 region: CASSSYLPGGGWQETQYF. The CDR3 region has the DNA TGTGCCAGCAGCTCTTATCTTCCAGGGGGCGGATGGCAAGAGACCCAGTACTTC. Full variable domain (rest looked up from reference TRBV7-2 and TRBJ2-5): GAGVSQSPSNKVTEKGKDVELRCDPISGHTALYWYRQSLGQGLEFLIYFQGNSAPDKSGLPSDRFSAERTGGSVSTLTIQRTQQEDSAVYLCASSSYLPGGGWQETQYFGPGTRLLVL.

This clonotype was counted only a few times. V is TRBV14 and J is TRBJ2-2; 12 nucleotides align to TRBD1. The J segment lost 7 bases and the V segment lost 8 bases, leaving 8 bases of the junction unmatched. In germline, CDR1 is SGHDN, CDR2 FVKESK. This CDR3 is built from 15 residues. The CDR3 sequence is CASGTGQGASGELFF. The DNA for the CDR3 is TGTGCCAGCGGAACGGGACAGGGGGCCAGCGGGGAGCTGTTTTTT.